Each of the 28 T cell receptor beta chains below was sequenced from the same sample in a study of OX40 agonist ivuxolimab in advanced cancers. Produced via immunoSEQ multiplex PCR; TCRdb's table is partial and in-frame only. The sample includes about 19,000 clones, roughly 78% of them seen just once. Sequencing was performed on CD4+ or CD8+ T cells sorted from blood, taken in a trial of the OX40 agonist ivuxolimab. The source of these receptors is an adult with an advanced solid tumor such as melanoma, head and neck, liver or kidney cancer.

The chain carries TRBV5-8 and TRBJ2-3, with 7 bases fitting TRBD1. The length of the CDR3 is 15 residues. CDR1 is SGHTS, CDR2 YDEGEE, per germline. V trimming: 4 bases; J trimming: 0 bases; junction bases outside the gene matches: 5. In nucleotides, the CDR3 is TGTGCCAGCAGCCCAGGACAGGCTAGCACAGATACGCAGTATTTT. Protein sequence: CASSPGQASTDTQYF.

The chain carries TRBV4-1 and TRBJ2-1; 12 bases are shared with TRBD2. CDR3 size: 16 residues. Looked up from germline, CDR1 is MGHRA and CDR2 is YSYEKL. V trimming: 0 bases; J trimming: 8 bases; junction bases outside the gene matches: 5. The CDR3, as DNA: TGCGCCAGCAGCCAAGAGGTACTAGCGGGAGGTGATGAGCAGTTCTTC. Protein sequence: CASSQEVLAGGDEQFF.

The gene calls are TRBV28 and TRBJ1-1, with D maybe TRBD1 (5 bases). Trimming took 6 bases from V and 0 from J, leaving 17 bases between them. Germline loops: CDR1 MDHEN, CDR2 SYDVKM. The CDR3 length is 16 residues. CDR3 sequence (DNA): TGTGCCAGCAGCACTGGGACGGTAGATATGAACACTGAAGCTTTCTTT. Protein sequence: CASSTGTVDMNTEAFF.

V gene TRBV7-9 combines with J gene TRBJ2-2; D is unresolved. Germline V CDR1 and CDR2: SEHNR, FQNEAQ (reference sequence). This CDR3 is built from 13 residues. V was shortened by 2 bases and J by 5 bases, with 6 bases between the two germline ends. CDR3 DNA: TGTGCCAGCAGCTTAAGTATAACCGGGGAGCTGTTTTTT. Its translation is CASSLSITGELFF. The variable domain in full, completed from reference TRBV7-9 and TRBJ2-2, reads DTGVSQNPRHKITKRGQNVTFRCDPISEHNRLYWYRQTLGQGPEFLTYFQNEAQLEKSRLLSDRFSAERPKGSFSTLEIQRTEQGDSAMYLCASSLSITGELFFGEGSRLTVL.

The chain uses TRBV19 and TRBJ2-1; D not certain. V was shortened by 0 bases and J by 0 bases, with 9 bases between the two germline ends. CDR3 size: 16 residues. CDR1 is LNHDA, CDR2 SQIVND, per germline (reference sequence). The CDR3 reads CASSIDGGVSYNEQFF. CDR3 nucleotides: TGTGCCAGTAGTATAGACGGCGGAGTCTCCTACAATGAGCAGTTCTTC.

The V call is TRBV9, the J call TRBJ2-5; 10 bases map to TRBD2. Germline CDR1 SGDLS, CDR2 YYNGEE. This CDR3 contains 17 residues. The V and J ends lost 0 bases and 0 bases, in that order; junction bases with no gene match: 5. The CDR3 sequence is CASSVGLAGEYQETQYF. CDR3 in DNA: TGTGCCAGCAGCGTAGGTCTAGCGGGGGAGTACCAAGAGACCCAGTACTTC.

This rearrangement joins TRBV9 to TRBJ1-1; weak D call: TRBD1 (5 bases). The ends were cut back, 3 bases at V and 11 bases at J, with 14 bases in the middle. The CDR3 runs to 12 residues. The germline CDR1 and CDR2 sequences are SGDLS and YYNGEE. CDR3 sequence reads: CASSAGDGWAFF. CDR3 DNA sequence: TGTGCCAGCAGCGCGGGGGACGGGTGGGCTTTCTTT.

The rearrangement joins TRBV10-3 to TRBJ1-4; D possibly corresponds to TRBD1 (5 bases). Germline V lookup: CDR1 ENHRY, CDR2 SYGVKD. This CDR3 comprises 13 residues. Deletions cut 3 bases from V and 8 bases from J, with 10 bases between. The CDR3 sequence is CAISEPGYEKLFF. CDR3 in DNA: TGTGCCATCAGTGAACCAGGGTACGAAAAACTGTTTTTT.

The V gene is TRBV11-2, the J gene TRBJ2-1, with 12 bases identical to TRBD2. The CDR3 sequence is 19 residues long. J gave up 6 bases and V 0 bases, and 12 bases lay outside the gene matches. Germline CDR1 reads SGHAT; CDR2 reads FQNNGV. CDR3 loop: CASSLEVLAGGARANEQFF. The CDR3 region has the DNA TGTGCCAGCAGCTTAGAGGTGCTAGCGGGGGGGGCAAGGGCCAATGAGCAGTTCTTC.

Only a few counts were recorded for this clone. The chain has TRBV18 and TRBJ2-7; no reliable D call. The CDR3 runs to 16 residues. V lost 2 bases to trimming and J lost 4 bases, with 18 bases between them. Germline CDR1 and CDR2: KGHSH and LQKENI. The DNA for the CDR3 is TGTGCCAGCTCACCATCGGACGGTGTGGTCGGGTACGAGCAGTACTTC. Translated, it gives CASSPSDGVVGYEQYF.

This clone came up once. This specimen includes other DNA sequences encoding the same CDR3. V gene TRBV27 combines with J gene TRBJ2-1, with D hard to call. This CDR3 is built from 11 residues. The V end was cut by 3 bases, the J end by 3 bases, with 0 bases between. Per the germline V gene, CDR1 is MNHEY and CDR2 is SMNVEV (reference sequence). The CDR3 nucleotides read TGTGCCAGCAGTTTCTACAATGAGCAGTTCTTC. Translating gives CASSFYNEQFF.

This sequence joins TRBV19 and TRBJ1-1; 9 bases agree with TRBD1. In germline, CDR1 is LNHDA, CDR2 SQIVND (reference sequence). V gave up 3 bases and J gave up 0 bases; unmatched junction bases: 5. The CDR3 has 16 residues. The CDR3 nucleotides read TGTGCCAGTAGTATCCGGACAGGGGTTATGAACACTGAAGCTTTCTTT. This sequence encodes CASSIRTGVMNTEAFF.

The chain couples TRBV27 to TRBJ1-2, with TRBD1 as a possible D gene (6 bases). The germline CDR1 and CDR2 sequences are MNHEY and SMNVEV (reference sequence). V was clipped by 3 bases and J by 3 bases, with 11 bases between them. This CDR3 has 14 amino acids. The CDR3 coding sequence is TGTGCCAGCAGTTTTTGGGGGCCTGACTATGGCTACACCTTC. Its translation: CASSFWGPDYGYTF.

The rearrangement joins TRBV30 to TRBJ1-2; tentatively, D is TRBD1 (6 bases). The CDR3 totals 16 residues. Germline V gives CDR1 GTSNPN, CDR2 SVGIG (reference sequence). V was clipped by 1 base and J by 4 bases, with 19 bases between them. The CDR3 protein is CAWSATLLGGPYGYTF. The CDR3 region has the DNA TGTGCCTGGAGTGCCACCCTTTTGGGGGGCCCCTATGGCTACACCTTC.

The gene calls are TRBV4-3 and TRBJ2-7, with 7 bases identical to TRBD1. Germline assignment: CDR1 LGHNA and CDR2 YSLEER. Unmatched junction bases numbered 4, after V lost 4 bases and J lost 1 base. CDR3 length: 14 amino acids. The CDR3 spells CASSPGTASYEQYF. The CDR3 DNA follows: TGCGCCAGCAGCCCTGGGACAGCATCCTACGAGCAGTACTTC.

The CDR3 loop reads CASSLMAPNFNQPQHF. The CDR3 DNA sequence: TGTGCCAGCAGCCTCATGGCGCCAAATTTCAATCAGCCCCAGCATTTT. The chain has TRBV27 and TRBJ1-5; no firm D call. CDR1 is MNHEY and CDR2 is SMNVEV in the germline V gene (reference sequence). V gave up 6 bases and J gave up 3 bases, with 18 bases separating them. The CDR3 loop spans 16 amino acids.

V gene TRBV11-2 combines with J gene TRBJ1-2; unclear D gene. Trimming stripped 1 base from V and 4 bases from J, with 16 bases between. CDR3 length: 16 residues. Germline V gene lookup returns CDR1 SGHAT and CDR2 FQNNGV. The DNA for the CDR3 is TGTGCCAGCAGCTTAGCGCCGGGTGGCGCTCTCTATGGCTACACCTTC. Translation: CASSLAPGGALYGYTF. Based on the CDR3 plus reference TRBV11-2 and TRBJ1-2, the full variable domain is EAGVAQSPRYKIIEKRQSVAFWCNPISGHATLYWYQQILGQGPKLLIQFQNNGVVDDSQLPKDRFSAERLKGVDSTLKIQPAKLEDSAVYLCASSLAPGGALYGYTFGSGTRLTVV.

The chain is built from TRBV7-6 and TRBJ2-1; TRBD2 aligns across 9 bases. The ends lost 5 bases at V and 1 base at J; junction bases unmatched: 9. The CDR3 has 17 amino acids. Per germline, CDR1 SGHVS and CDR2 FNYEAQ. Here the CDR3 reads CASSPTSGLTSYNEQFF. In DNA form, the CDR3 reads TGTGCCAGCAGCCCGACTAGCGGTCTTACTTCCTACAATGAGCAGTTCTTC. Full variable domain (rest looked up from reference TRBV7-6 and TRBJ2-1): GAGVSQSPRYKVTKRGQDVALRCDPISGHVSLYWYRQALGQGPEFLTYFNYEAQQDKSGLPNDRFSAERPEGSISTLTIQRTEQRDSAMYRCASSPTSGLTSYNEQFFGPGTRLTVL.

This clone was counted a single time. The DNA of the CDR3 is TGTGCCAGCAGCTTAGATTTCGGGCCCGGCTCCTGGTCACCCCTCCACTTT. Protein product: CASSLDFGPGSWSPLHF. V gene TRBV7-9 combines with J gene TRBJ1-6; D not resolved. V lost 1 base and J 10 bases, leaving 20 bases between the germline ends. Germline assignment: CDR1 SEHNR and CDR2 FQNEAQ (reference sequence). The CDR3 loop spans 17 amino acids.

The CDR3 is CASSWTDSYEQYF. The DNA of the CDR3 is TGTGCCAGCAGTTGGACAGACTCCTACGAGCAGTACTTC. The rearrangement joins TRBV6-1 to TRBJ2-7; D is perhaps TRBD1 (6 bases). Trimming took off 5 bases at V and 0 bases at J, with 8 bases between the two ends. CDR1 is MNHNS and CDR2 is SASEGT in the germline V gene. The CDR3 runs to 13 residues.

CDR3 bases: TGTGCCAGTAGTATCGGGACTAGCACAGATACGCAGTATTTT. Translation: CASSIGTSTDTQYF. The chain employs TRBV19 and TRBJ2-3; D may be TRBD2 (6 bases). The V end was cut by 3 bases, the J end by 0 bases, with 7 bases between. CDR3 length: 14 amino acids. Germline loops: CDR1 LNHDA, CDR2 SQIVND (reference sequence).

The chain couples TRBV27 to TRBJ1-6; D unclear. V lost 8 bases and J 3 bases, leaving 17 bases between the germline ends. The CDR3 consists of 16 residues. The V gene's germline CDR1 is MNHEY and CDR2 SMNVEV (reference sequence). The CDR3 DNA sequence: TGTGCCAGCCTGCCCGCCTTGGGCGGCTATAATTCACCCCTCCACTTT. Translating it yields CASLPALGGYNSPLHF.

This clone was counted between two and nine times. The CDR3 region has the DNA TGTGCCAGCAGCTTGACCCCTTACTACGAGCAGTACTTC. It yields the protein CASSLTPYYEQYF. J is TRBJ2-7 and V is TRBV7-9; D gene unclear. From germline, CDR1 is SEHNR and CDR2 FQNEAQ (reference sequence). CDR3 size: 13 residues. V was pared by 3 bases and J by 3 bases, with 9 bases between.

The rearrangement links TRBV15 to TRBJ1-5; D is unresolved. CDR1 LNHNV and CDR2 YYDKDF come from the germline V gene (reference sequence). Trimming shortened V by 5 bases and J by 0 bases, and 14 bases separated the two germline ends. This CDR3 region has 16 residues. CDR3 residues: CATSGRTPYSNQPQHF. The CDR3, as DNA: TGTGCCACCAGCGGCCGTACACCTTATAGCAATCAGCCCCAGCATTTT.

V usage is TRBV9 and J usage is TRBJ1-5; D is unresolved. V was shortened by 1 base and J by 0 bases, with 8 bases between the two germline ends. This CDR3 spans 15 amino acids. Germline V gene data show CDR1 as SGDLS and CDR2 as YYNGEE. CDR3 residues: CASSVTGYSNQPQHF. CDR3 bases: TGTGCCAGCAGCGTAACTGGATATAGCAATCAGCCCCAGCATTTT. Combining the CDR3 with reference TRBV9 and TRBJ1-5 gives the whole variable domain DSGVTQTPKHLITATGQRVTLRCSPRSGDLSVYWYQQSLDQGLQFLIQYYNGEERAKGNILERFSAQQFPDLHSELNLSSLELGDSALYFCASSVTGYSNQPQHFGDGTRLSIL.

The chain employs TRBV2 and TRBJ2-5; D remains ambiguous. V was pared by 5 bases and J by 5 bases, with 9 bases between. The length of the CDR3 is 12 residues. Germline lookup yields CDR1 SNHLY and CDR2 FYNNEI. DNA for the CDR3: TGTGCCAGCAGTCCGAGTGGGGAGACCCAGTACTTC. Protein sequence: CASSPSGETQYF. Full variable domain (outside the CDR3, taken from reference TRBV2 and TRBJ2-5): EPEVTQTPSHQVTQMGQEVILRCVPISNHLYFYWYRQILGQKVEFLVSFYNNEISEKSEIFDDQFSVERPDGSNFTLKIRSTKLEDSAMYFCASSPSGETQYFGPGTRLLVL.

The chain carries TRBV27 and TRBJ1-5; TRBD1 matches 9 bases. The CDR3 is made up of 17 amino acids. After removal of 0 bases from V and 6 bases from J, the junction contained 9 bases not matched to a gene. Germline-derived CDR1 and CDR2 are MNHEY and SMNVEV (reference sequence). The CDR3 region has the DNA TGTGCCAGCAGTTTATCGGGGTCAGGACAGGGGATTCAGCCCCAGCATTTT. This codes for CASSLSGSGQGIQPQHF.

V and J are TRBV27 and TRBJ1-2; tentative D call: TRBD1 (6 bases). The germline V gene encodes CDR1 MNHEY and CDR2 SMNVEV (reference sequence). V lost 4 bases, J lost 5 bases, and 14 bases lay in between. This CDR3 region has 14 residues. The CDR3 here is CASSSQGVPYGYTF. CDR3 bases: TGTGCCAGCAGTTCACAGGGAGTTCCATATGGCTACACCTTC.